Reported below is one T cell receptor beta chain. The target antigen is unknown. Trimming removed 7 bases from V and 1 base from J, with 10 bases in between. This CDR3 is built from 13 residues. Germline CDR1 KGHSH, CDR2 LQKENI. Assay: immunoSEQ multiplex PCR; the TCRdb copy retains only in-frame clones and omits some. The table has about 460,000 clones, 89% seen once; the top ten hold 1.5% to 2%. Specified treatment: some 19 received Ad26.COV2.S at low or high dose, single or two shots; about 5 received placebo; per-sample allocation not given. The investigators took samples on day 63 after the first vaccine or placebo injection. Whoever gave the sample was an adult aged 18-55 years in Boston. This sample was included in a study of Ad26.COV2.S vaccination and SARS-CoV-2 variants. Across the whole study: Once or twice, 56 days apart, Ad26.COV2.S was delivered intramuscularly. Study-wide points: Researchers reported similar non-spike TCR breadth in vaccine and placebo recipients. Total responses of T cells may have been underestimated by the analyses of TCR breadth and depth.

The V call is TRBV18, the J call TRBJ1-1; D is perhaps TRBD1 (5 bases). The source was peripheral blood, collected in a trial of Ad26.COV2.S vaccine versus placebo. This sequence originates from a person between 18 and 65 years old who received the Ad26.COV2.S COVID-19 vaccine or a placebo. This CDR3 reads CASFLGGNTEAFF. CDR3 sequence (DNA): TGTGCCAGCTTCTTGGGGGGGAACACTGAAGCTTTCTTT.